This T cell receptor beta chain derives from a study of post-analysis software for immune sequencing data. Turning to the study itself: The disease courses covered relapsing-remitting, secondary progressive and progressive-relapsing multiple sclerosis.

In this sample, this clonotype turned up a few times. Its target is not known. The CDR3 consists of 16 residues. Germline V gene lookup returns CDR1 KGHSY and CDR2 FQNENV. V shed 2 bases and J 7 bases; nucleotides not matched to a gene: 9. The library was made from cDNA and included unique molecular identifiers. Each CDR3 protein is one row after TCRdb ran MiXCR on the PCR reads. This repertoire shows 380,000 or so distinct CDR3 sequences, roughly 30% found once; its top ten account for 13%. Study-wide results and limits: The normalized Chao1 diversity of multiple sclerosis patients was significantly lower than that of controls. Samples sharing a preparation batch grouped tightly together when assessed by F measure. Roughly five TRBV segments appeared more often in patients than in controls, and TRBV5-6, TRBV5-1 and TRBV20-1 were among these.

The sample was blood. The J gene is TRBJ2-1, the V gene TRBV16; 9 bases align to TRBD2. The TCR originated in a girl aged 10-17 years with multiple sclerosis. The CDR3 region has the DNA TGTGCCAGCAGCCAACCGGGCGGGGGGGCCGTGAATGAGCAGTTCTTC. Its protein product is CASSQPGGGAVNEQFF.